This record looks at one T cell receptor (beta chain) sequence and its context. Its antigen is unknown. Sequenced patients had shown CD8+CD57+ cell expansion by flow cytometry. The patients all had a severe acquired aplastic anemia diagnosis. When blood sampling took place, the patients had received no therapy. Genomic DNA, serving as template, underwent TCR beta VDJ and CDR3 profiling. Using its own MiXCR run on the reads, TCRdb lists one record per CDR3 protein. The sample has about 160,000 distinct CDR3 sequences; 48% are singletons. This CDR3 has 13 amino acids. V was cut by 8 bases and J by 1 base, with 12 bases left in between. Germline values: CDR1 SQVTM, CDR2 ANQGSEA. This specimen belongs to a study of CD8+CD57+ T cells in acquired aplastic anemia. Study-level background: Sorted CD4+ and CD8+ cell DNA averaged approximately 3 ug. General study points: The study identified under 30 CD8+ CDR3 sequences shared by patients and controls.

The sample was sorted CD4+, CD8+, or CD8+CD57+ T cells (not recorded which) from PBMCs. The receptor comes from a human donor with aplastic anemia. The rearrangement joins TRBV29-1 to TRBJ1-3; D unresolved. CDR3 loop: CSLRDRSGNTIYF. Written as DNA, the CDR3 is TGCAGCTTGAGGGATCGGTCTGGAAACACCATATATTTT.